These 4 T cell receptor beta chains originate from one sample sequenced in a study of CD8 T cells in Susac syndrome. Reverse transcription used roughly 0.45 to 1 ug RNA and random hexamers. Via MiXCR, TCRdb re-called the immunoSEQ multiplex PCR reads, giving one row per CDR3 protein. The sample records some 450,000 distinct CDR3 sequences, about 85% being singletons. The sample was CD8+ T cells from PBMCs. The origin of the receptors is a human donor with multiple sclerosis.

This clonotype was seen more than once but under ten times. The rearrangement links TRBV6-1 to TRBJ2-1, with D perhaps TRBD1 (5 bases). The CDR3 extends over 14 amino acids. With 7 bases removed from V and 10 bases from J, the gap between germline ends came to 20 bases. Per germline, CDR1 MNHNS and CDR2 SASEGT. The chain's CDR3 is CASIDSRGTTEQFF. The CDR3, as DNA: TGTGCCAGCATCGACAGTAGGGGAACCACCGAGCAGTTCTTC.

This clonotype was recorded a few times. The V call is TRBV4-1, the J call TRBJ2-7; 11 nucleotides line up with TRBD2. The V segment lost 2 bases and the J segment 7 bases; nucleotides outside the gene matches: 7. Germline V CDR1 and CDR2: MGHRA, YSYEKL. The CDR3 extends over 15 amino acids. The CDR3 bases are TGCGCCAGCAGCCAACTAGCGGGGGGCCCCCGGGAGCAGTACTTC. It is translated as CASSQLAGGPREQYF.

The CDR3 sequence is CASSPFVAQPQHF. CDR3 bases: TGCGCCAGCAGCCCCTTCGTCGCGCAGCCCCAGCATTTT. This chain uses TRBV4-1 with TRBJ1-5; D remains ambiguous. V dropped 4 bases and J dropped 7 bases, with 11 bases sitting between them. This CDR3 has 13 residues. CDR1 is MGHRA, CDR2 YSYEKL, per germline.

This chain uses TRBV12-3 or TRBV12-4 with TRBJ2-2; D is undetermined. This CDR3 spans 16 amino acids. Trimming shortened V by 4 bases and J by 5 bases, and 17 bases separated the two germline ends. In DNA, the CDR3 is TGTGCCAGCAGTTCTATACCCCAACTATCTACCGGGGAGCTGTTTTTT. Amino acids: CASSSIPQLSTGELFF.